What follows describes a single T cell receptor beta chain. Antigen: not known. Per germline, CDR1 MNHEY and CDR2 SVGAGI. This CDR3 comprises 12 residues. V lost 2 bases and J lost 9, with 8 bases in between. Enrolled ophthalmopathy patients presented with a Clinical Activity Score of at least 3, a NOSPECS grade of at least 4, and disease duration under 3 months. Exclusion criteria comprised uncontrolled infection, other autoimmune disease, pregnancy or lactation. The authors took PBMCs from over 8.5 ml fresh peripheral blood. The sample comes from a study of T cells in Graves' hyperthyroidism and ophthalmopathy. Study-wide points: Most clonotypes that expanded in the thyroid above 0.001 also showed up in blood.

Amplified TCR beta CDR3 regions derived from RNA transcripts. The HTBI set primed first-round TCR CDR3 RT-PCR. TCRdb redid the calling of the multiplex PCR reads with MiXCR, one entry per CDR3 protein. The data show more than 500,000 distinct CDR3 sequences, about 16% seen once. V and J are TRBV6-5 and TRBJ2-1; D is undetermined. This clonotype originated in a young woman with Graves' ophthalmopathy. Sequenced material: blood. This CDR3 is CASSYRPAEQFF. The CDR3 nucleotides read TGTGCCAGCAGTTACCGTCCGGCTGAGCAGTTCTTC.